This T cell receptor beta chain was documented in a study of CD8 T cells in ankylosing spondylitis. TCRdb independently ran MiXCR on the 5' RACE reads; one entry per CDR3 protein. Counted here are under 400,000 distinct CDR3 sequences, approximately 10% occurring once; the ten biggest clones make up roughly a tenth. In this sample, this clonotype turned up many times. Trimming shortened V by 2 bases and J by 6 bases, and 11 bases separated the two germline ends. The germline CDR1 and CDR2 sequences are SGHRS and YFSETQ. This CDR3 has 14 residues. This TCR derives from a female donor with ankylosing spondylitis or in good health (not recorded which). V is TRBV5-1 and J is TRBJ2-2; D is unresolved. Input material: blood, either unsorted or a sorted T cell fraction (not recorded which). This CDR3 is CASSFPLPSGELFF. CDR3 sequence (DNA): TGCGCCAGCAGCTTCCCACTACCTTCCGGGGAGCTGTTTTTT.